This T cell receptor (beta chain) stems from a study of blood T cell repertoires in COVID-19. Data came from immunoSEQ multiplex PCR; TCRdb stores just in-frame clones and leaves some out. The sample has about 80,000 clones; 82% are singletons. The CDR3 spans 15 residues. The V gene's germline CDR1 is LNHDA and CDR2 SQIVND (reference sequence). V dropped 4 bases and J dropped 6; count of bases not matched to a gene: 9. This clone showed up just a few times. Sequencing input: peripheral blood. This TCR came from a man older than 75 with acute or convalescent COVID-19. This sequence joins TRBV19 and TRBJ1-1; 9 nucleotides line up with TRBD1. The CDR3 DNA sequence: TGTGCCAGTAGTACACAGGGGGCCCTAAGTTCTGAAGCTTTCTTT. It encodes CASSTQGALSSEAFF.